This entry lists 32 T cell receptor beta chains sequenced from one sample in a study of T cell clonality in common variable immunodeficiency. Whole-study findings and limits: Common variable immunodeficiency TCR beta sequences reportedly had fewer deletions and N-nucleotide insertions.

This table comes from immunoSEQ multiplex PCR, and its TCRdb copy is limited to in-frame clones, with some not included. The profile covers about 34,000 clones, none occurring a single time. The antigens these receptors bind are not known. The sample taken for sequencing was peripheral blood mononuclear cells. The receptors come from a human donor with common variable immunodeficiency.

This clone was seen at least ten times. The read terminates 3 residues before the CDR3 end, so the remaining end is supplied by the germline J gene. V usage is TRBV2 and J usage is TRBJ1-2; 8 positions match TRBD1. V gave up 0 bases and J gave up 4 bases; unmatched junction bases: 10. Germline values: CDR1 SNHLY, CDR2 FYNNEI. The CDR3 runs to 17 residues. This CDR3 is CASSEAQGALGSYGYTF. CDR3 DNA, as far as it was read: TGTGCCAGCAGTGAAGCCCAGGGGGCCCTTGGGAGCTATGGC.

This clone has at least ten counts. The read ends 3 residues shy of where the CDR3 ends; the end is completed using the germline J gene. The gene calls are TRBV7-9 and TRBJ1-5; D remains ambiguous. V lost 0 bases to trimming and J lost 8 bases, with 5 bases between them. This CDR3 has 12 residues. Germline V gene lookup returns CDR1 SEHNR and CDR2 FQNEAQ (reference sequence). Here the CDR3 reads CASSLASEPQHF. The covered CDR3 bases are TGTGCCAGCAGCTTAGCATCAGAGCCC.

In the case of this clone: The read comes to an end 3 residues before the CDR3 does, leaving the germline J gene to fill in the end. V gene TRBV18 combines with J gene TRBJ1-3, with a weak D call TRBD1 (6 bases). CDR1 and CDR2 from the germline V gene are KGHSH and LQKENI. V dropped 1 base and J dropped 4 bases, with 11 bases sitting between them. CDR3 length: 15 residues. The chain's CDR3 is CASSPLQGSGNTIYF. The covered CDR3 bases are TGTGCCAGCTCACCACTGCAGGGGTCGGGAAACACC.

In this sample, this clone turned up many times. The read gets to within 3 residues of the CDR3 end, and the germline J gene fills in the rest. This rearrangement joins TRBV27 to TRBJ2-2; a possible D gene is TRBD2 (6 bases). Trimming pared 4 bases from V and 7 bases from J, leaving 13 bases between. CDR1 is MNHEY, CDR2 SMNVEV, per germline (reference sequence). This CDR3 has 14 residues. This chain's CDR3 is CASSWALGGGELFF. The CDR3 DNA, read in part, is TGTGCCAGCAGTTGGGCCCTCGGGGGCGGGGAG.

This clone showed up just a few times. The read ends 3 residues before the CDR3 terminus; that terminus is restored from the germline J gene. This sequence joins TRBV19 and TRBJ2-7, with 9 bases identical to TRBD2. V gave up 5 bases and J gave up 3 bases; unmatched junction bases: 11. The germline CDR1 and CDR2 sequences are LNHDA and SQIVND (reference sequence). The CDR3 totals 16 residues. CDR3: CASSGARGSGSYEQYF. The DNA read from the CDR3 is TGTGCCAGTAGTGGGGCCCGGGGTAGCGGGAGCTACGAG.

As regards this clone: The read stops 3 residues short of the end of the CDR3; the missing end is completed from the germline J gene. The V and J genes are TRBV2 and TRBJ2-1; 13 bases match TRBD2. CDR3 length: 15 residues. V lost 10 bases to trimming and J lost 9 bases; unmatched junction nucleotides: 12. Germline V lookup: CDR1 SNHLY, CDR2 FYNNEI. CDR3 DNA (partial): TGTGCCATCGGGATGACTAGCGGGAGGTTAGGTGAG. Translating gives CAIGMTSGRLGE. The whole CDR3 sequence reads CAIGMTSGRLGEQFF.

This clone has just a few counts. From the germline J gene comes the end of the CDR3, since the read stops 3 residues before it. This rearrangement joins TRBV19 to TRBJ1-1, with D perhaps TRBD1 (5 bases). Germline V gene sequence: CDR1 LNHDA, CDR2 SQIVND (reference sequence). The CDR3 is 15 residues long. V was cut by 7 bases and J by 3 bases, with 18 bases left in between. The CDR3 loop reads CASNKGEGRYTEAFF. The CDR3 bases that were read are TGTGCCAGTAACAAAGGGGAGGGGCGTTACACTGAA.

This clone was observed at least ten times. Read sequence stops 3 residues before the CDR3 end, and the germline J gene provides the missing end. This sequence joins TRBV24-1 and TRBJ2-5; D is perhaps TRBD1 or TRBD2 (5 bases each). CDR1 and CDR2 (germline): KGHDR, SFDVKD. V lost 7 bases and J 2 bases, leaving 10 bases between the germline ends. CDR3 length equals 13 residues. CDR3 protein: CATSEGSQETQYF. The sequenced CDR3 bases are TGTGCCACCAGCGAGGGGTCGCAAGAGACC.

This clone was seen more than once but under ten times. The read terminates 3 residues before the CDR3 end, so the remaining end is supplied by the germline J gene. The chain couples TRBV13 to TRBJ2-7, with D maybe TRBD1 (7 bases). Trimming pared 5 bases from V and 1 base from J, leaving 12 bases between. Germline V gene lookup returns CDR1 PRHDT and CDR2 FYEKMQ (reference sequence). This CDR3 spans 14 amino acids. The CDR3 sequence: CASSRGTESYEQYF. Incomplete CDR3 DNA: TGTGCCAGCAGCCGCGGGACAGAGTCCTACGAG.

CDR3 region: CSVEPVTSGSKDEQYF. CDR3 DNA, as far as it was read: TGCAGCGTTGAACCGGTGACGAGCGGGAGTAAGGACGAG. The rearrangement uses TRBV29-1 and TRBJ2-7, with 8 bases identical to TRBD2. The observed sequence ends 3 residues before the CDR3 terminus, with the missing tail filled in from the germline J gene. This CDR3 is 16 amino acids long. Germline trimming cut 2 bases from V and 5 bases from J; bases unmatched to any gene: 14. The germline gives CDR1 SQVTM, CDR2 ANQGSEA.

As to this clone: Coverage ceases 3 residues before the CDR3 finishes, and the germline J gene fills in the end. The chain has TRBV2 and TRBJ2-5, with 10 bases matching TRBD2. Germline CDR1 and CDR2: SNHLY and FYNNEI. This CDR3 is 14 amino acids long. The ends lost 8 bases at V and 5 bases at J; junction bases unmatched: 8. The sequenced part of the CDR3 DNA is TGTGCCAGCCAGACCCTAGCGGGAGTTGAGACC. This encodes CASQTLAGVET. The full CDR3 reads CASQTLAGVETQYF.

This clone was seen repeatedly, ten times or more. The read is 3 residues too short to cover the CDR3 end, so that end is filled in from the germline J gene. The chain uses TRBV6-2 or TRBV6-3 and TRBJ2-7; the match to TRBD1 covers 9 bases. This CDR3 is built from 15 residues. The V gene's germline CDR1 is MNHEY and CDR2 SVGEGT. Unmatched junction bases numbered 8, after V lost 4 bases and J lost 4 bases. The CDR3 protein is CASSFSWTGEYEQYF. The DNA read from the CDR3 is TGTGCCAGCAGTTTCTCATGGACAGGGGAGTACGAG.

This clone showed up just a few times. The read terminates 3 residues ahead of where the CDR3 ends, so the germline J gene completes it. The chain is built from TRBV19 and TRBJ1-1, with D tentatively TRBD1 (6 bases). Germline CDR1 LNHDA, CDR2 SQIVND (reference sequence). Trimming cost V 3 bases and J 1 base, with 21 bases left between them. This CDR3 is built from 18 residues. The sequenced part of the CDR3 DNA is TGTGCCAGTAGTATCAGGGGCCCCAGGGCCAGTTGGAACACTGAA. Residues: CASSIRGPRASWNTE. The CDR3 in its entirety is CASSIRGPRASWNTEAFF.

Worth noting for this clone: Read sequence stops 3 residues before the CDR3 end, and the germline J gene provides the missing end. The chain couples TRBV2 to TRBJ2-1, with a tentative D call TRBD2 (6 bases). V was cut by 5 bases and J by 1 base, with 12 bases left in between. Germline CDR1 reads SNHLY; CDR2 reads FYNNEI. This CDR3 region has 15 residues. The CDR3 region is CASSLPGTSYNEQFF. CDR3 DNA (partial): TGTGCCAGCAGTCTTCCCGGGACTTCCTACAATGAG.

Concerning this clone: The sequence runs out 3 residues before the end of the CDR3; the remainder is reconstructed from the germline J gene. The V and J genes are TRBV5-1 and TRBJ1-1; a weak D match, TRBD1 (5 bases). This CDR3 has 12 amino acids. Germline lookup yields CDR1 SGHRS and CDR2 YFSETQ. V was cut by 7 bases and J by 3 bases, with 10 bases left in between. The sequenced part of the CDR3 DNA is TGCGCCAGCGGCGGGGGGGACACTGAA. It encodes CASGGGDTE. The CDR3 in its entirety is CASGGGDTEAFF. Variable domain in full (rest from reference TRBV5-1 and TRBJ1-1): KAGVTQTPRYLIKTRGQQVTLSCSPISGHRSVSWYQQTPGQGLQFLFEYFSETQRNKGNFPGRFSGRQFSNSRSEMNVSTLELGDSALYLCASGGGDTEAFFGQGTRLTVV.

Comments on this clone: The missing CDR3 end, 3 residues past where the read stops, is filled in from the germline J gene. The chain links TRBV2 to TRBJ1-6, with D tentatively TRBD1 (5 bases). Per the germline V gene, CDR1 is SNHLY and CDR2 is FYNNEI. This CDR3 comprises 16 residues. Trimming removed 0 bases at V and 1 base at J, with 7 bases between. CDR3 bases read: TGTGCCAGCAGTGAAGCACGGGGGTCCTATAATTCACCC. Translating it yields CASSEARGSYNSP. The whole CDR3 sequence is CASSEARGSYNSPLHF.

This clone was seen ten or more times. The read comes to an end 3 residues before the CDR3 does, leaving the germline J gene to fill in the end. The rearrangement uses TRBV30 and TRBJ2-3, with 11 bases aligning to TRBD2. CDR1 is GTSNPN, CDR2 SVGIG, per germline (reference sequence). There are 16 residues in the CDR3. The V and J ends lost 2 bases and 3 bases, in that order; junction bases with no gene match: 7. The CDR3 loop reads CAWSLGLAGLTDTQYF. Partial CDR3 DNA: TGTGCCTGGAGTCTCGGACTAGCGGGTCTAACAGATACG.

This clone has more than one count but fewer than ten. The CDR3 goes on 3 residues after the read ends, and that part is filled in from the germline J gene. This chain uses TRBV2 with TRBJ2-1; 12 bases fit TRBD2. Germline loops: CDR1 SNHLY, CDR2 FYNNEI. V was pared by 9 bases and J by 4 bases, with 13 bases of the junction left unmatched. The CDR3 totals 17 residues. CDR3 sequence reads: CARKGLAGISQYNEQFF. CDR3 DNA, as far as it was read: TGTGCCAGAAAAGGACTAGCGGGAATTTCACAATACAATGAG. Using reference TRBV2 and TRBJ2-1 for the parts outside the CDR3, the full variable domain is EPEVTQTPSHQVTQMGQEVILRCVPISNHLYFYWYRQILGQKVEFLVSFYNNEISEKSEIFDDQFSVERPDGSNFTLKIRSTKLEDSAMYFCARKGLAGISQYNEQFFGPGTRLTVL.

Only a few counts were recorded for this clone. The CDR3 protein is CASNLRGQDGGELFF. CDR3 DNA (partial): TGTGCCAGCAATCTCAGGGGGCAGGACGGCGGGGAG. The rearrangement uses TRBV6-9 and TRBJ2-2, with TRBD1 matching 8 bases. Read coverage stops 3 residues before the CDR3 terminus; the germline J gene supplies the remainder. The CDR3 has 15 amino acids. Trimming took 7 bases from V and 7 from J; bases not matched to a gene: 11. Germline V gene data show CDR1 as MNHGY and CDR2 as SVAAGI.

This clone turned up a few times. The read ends 3 residues before the CDR3 terminus; that terminus is restored from the germline J gene. This chain uses TRBV19 with TRBJ2-1; TRBD2 aligns across 9 bases. CDR3 length equals 15 residues. Looked up from germline, CDR1 is LNHDA and CDR2 is SQIVND (reference sequence). The V segment lost 5 bases and the J segment 6 bases; nucleotides outside the gene matches: 8. CDR3 DNA (partial): TGTGCCAGTAGTGTTAGCGGGAGAGCGTCCAATGAG. Protein sequence: CASSVSGRASNE. The whole CDR3 sequence is CASSVSGRASNEQFF.

This clone came up a few times. The sequence runs out 3 residues before the end of the CDR3; the remainder is reconstructed from the germline J gene. The chain uses TRBV2 and TRBJ1-5; no firm D call. The germline V and J ends were trimmed by 4 bases and 0 bases, with 13 bases remaining between them. Germline lookup yields CDR1 SNHLY and CDR2 FYNNEI. CDR3 length equals 16 residues. The sequenced CDR3 bases are TGTGCCAGCAGTGGTAAGAATTCTAATAGCAATCAGCCC. It encodes CASSGKNSNSNQP. The CDR3, in full, reads CASSGKNSNSNQPQHF. The whole variable domain, filled in from reference TRBV2 and TRBJ1-5, reads EPEVTQTPSHQVTQMGQEVILRCVPISNHLYFYWYRQILGQKVEFLVSFYNNEISEKSEIFDDQFSVERPDGSNFTLKIRSTKLEDSAMYFCASSGKNSNSNQPQHFGDGTRLSIL.

This clone has a count of ten or more. The read ends 3 residues early relative to the CDR3; the germline J gene fills the gap. V usage is TRBV6-2 or TRBV6-3 and J usage is TRBJ2-7; 9 nucleotides match TRBD2. Germline assignment: CDR1 MNHEY and CDR2 SVGEGT. V lost 0 bases to trimming and J lost 2 bases; unmatched junction nucleotides: 5. The CDR3 is made up of 16 amino acids. The CDR3: CASSYSKGLAAYEQYF. Incomplete CDR3 DNA: TGTGCCAGCAGTTACTCGAAGGGACTAGCTGCCTACGAG.

This clone has just a few counts. The read stops 3 residues short of the end of the CDR3; the missing end is completed from the germline J gene. V and J are TRBV7-9 and TRBJ2-1; no firm D call. Trimming removed 6 bases from V and 9 bases from J, with 9 bases in between. In germline, CDR1 is SEHNR, CDR2 FQNEAQ (reference sequence). This CDR3 has 11 amino acids. Incomplete CDR3 DNA: TGTGCCAGCAGAAAGGCTGGTGAG. Encoded protein: CASRKAGE. The CDR3 reads in full as CASRKAGEQFF.

By proportion, this clone is medium-sized. Coverage ceases 3 residues before the CDR3 finishes, and the germline J gene fills in the end. The chain joins TRBV9 to TRBJ2-4; D perhaps matches TRBD2 (6 bases). The V end was cut by 3 bases, the J end by 0 bases, with 10 bases between. The CDR3 length is 15 residues. Germline loops: CDR1 SGDLS, CDR2 YYNGEE. The sequenced part of the CDR3 DNA is TGTGCCAGCAGCGCTAGCGCACTAGCCAAAAACATT. This encodes CASSASALAKNI. In full, the CDR3 is CASSASALAKNIQYF.

The table lists this clone with a few counts. The sequence runs out 3 residues before the end of the CDR3; the remainder is reconstructed from the germline J gene. The J gene is TRBJ1-3, the V gene TRBV29-1, with 8 bases fitting TRBD1. CDR3 length equals 13 residues. Germline trimming cut 5 bases from V and 4 bases from J; bases unmatched to any gene: 4. Germline CDR1 SQVTM, CDR2 ANQGSEA. The CDR3 region is CSVWTGPGNTIYF. CDR3 DNA, as far as it was read: TGCAGCGTTTGGACAGGGCCAGGAAACACC.

This clone was counted ten times or more. The read falls 3 residues short of the CDR3 end, and the missing part is taken from the germline J gene. V gene TRBV30 combines with J gene TRBJ1-6; no clear D. The CDR3 runs 13 residues. Trimming stripped 3 bases from V and 3 bases from J, with 6 bases between. Germline V gene data show CDR1 as GTSNPN and CDR2 as SVGIG (reference sequence). The covered CDR3 bases are TGTGCCTGGAGGGTTAGCTATAATTCACCC. It translates to CAWRVSYNSP. The whole CDR3 sequence reads CAWRVSYNSPLHF.

This clone has ten or more counts. The read falls 3 residues short of the CDR3 end, and the missing part is taken from the germline J gene. The chain employs TRBV9 and TRBJ2-3; 7 bases are shared with TRBD2. CDR1 is SGDLS, CDR2 YYNGEE, per germline. V shed 6 bases, J shed 5 bases, and the junction held 12 bases outside the gene matches. The CDR3 is 15 amino acids. Incomplete CDR3 DNA: TGTGCCAGCACTCTAACTAGCGAGGTAGGAGATACG. Translating it yields CASTLTSEVGDT. The CDR3 as a whole reads CASTLTSEVGDTQYF.

This clone was observed at least ten times. With the read ending 3 residues before the CDR3 end, the germline J gene is used to fill in that end. V and J are TRBV29-1 and TRBJ2-1; maybe TRBD1 (6 bases). Germline CDR1 reads SQVTM; CDR2 reads ANQGSEA. This CDR3 has 12 residues. The germline V and J ends were trimmed by 3 bases and 7 bases, with 10 bases remaining between them. The sequenced part of the CDR3 DNA is TGCAGCGTTGACCACAGGGCAAATGAG. This codes for CSVDHRANE. Given in full, the CDR3 is CSVDHRANEQFF.

As for this clone: The read ends 3 residues early relative to the CDR3; the germline J gene fills the gap. The rearrangement links TRBV7-9 to TRBJ2-1; 8 bases match TRBD2. The germline gives CDR1 SEHNR, CDR2 FQNEAQ (reference sequence). The length of the CDR3 is 14 residues. Trimming took 4 bases from V and 4 from J; bases not matched to a gene: 3. CDR3 DNA, as far as it was read: TGTGCCAGCAGCTCTAGCGGGCCTTACAATGAG. Its protein is CASSSSGPYNE. The whole CDR3 region reads CASSSSGPYNEQFF.

Details on this clone: Read coverage stops 3 residues before the CDR3 terminus; the germline J gene supplies the remainder. This chain uses TRBV2 with TRBJ2-1; 7 positions match TRBD2. From germline, CDR1 is SNHLY and CDR2 FYNNEI. The CDR3 has 16 residues. V shed 6 bases and J 7 bases; nucleotides not matched to a gene: 15. The sequenced CDR3 bases are TGTGCCAGCAGAGGAACGGTAGCGGGTTGGGGGAATGAG. Its protein product is CASRGTVAGWGNE. The full CDR3 reads CASRGTVAGWGNEQFF.

This clone was detected ten times or more. The missing CDR3 end, 3 residues past where the read stops, is filled in from the germline J gene. The chain uses TRBV18 and TRBJ2-7, with D unclear. Looked up from germline, CDR1 is KGHSH and CDR2 is LQKENI. The CDR3 has 17 amino acids. The V end lost 2 bases, the J end lost 2 bases, and 19 bases lay between the germline ends. CDR3 protein: CASSPDRFYQVAYEQYF. CDR3 bases read: TGTGCCAGCTCACCAGATCGCTTTTATCAGGTCGCCTACGAG.

This clone turned up a few times. Coverage ceases 3 residues before the CDR3 finishes, and the germline J gene fills in the end. The rearrangement links TRBV7-9 to TRBJ2-5, with no clear D. Germline CDR1 is SEHNR and CDR2 is FQNEAQ (reference sequence). The CDR3 extends over 12 amino acids. Trimming shortened V by 3 bases and J by 5 bases, and 7 bases separated the two germline ends. This chain's CDR3 is CASSFAGETQYF. CDR3 DNA (partial): TGTGCCAGCAGCTTTGCCGGGGAGACC.